This TCR beta chain was identified in a study of T cell repertoires in cytomegalovirus infection. At the level of the study: Recently identified HLA-C-restricted CMV epitopes and well-studied HLA-B-restricted CMV epitopes were used by the study. Indications came from public TCR beta signatures; they pointed to CMV infection and to a matching HLA type.

TCRdb analysed the reads with MiXCR anew, one entry per CDR3 protein. This sample has about 900,000 distinct CDR3 sequences, with more than 25% found just once. Worth noting for this clonotype: Its antigen is unknown.

Germline assignment: CDR1 SGHVS and CDR2 FNYEAQ. Trimming cost V 4 bases and J 7 bases; bases outside gene matches: 7. The CDR3 runs to 15 residues. Study results and limitations: Cumulative frequency (of public TCR beta family members) identified carriers of CMV plus the relevant HLA. In two of eight donors, the top clonotype was HLA-C-restricted CMV-specific.

Specimen: cultured CD8+ T cells from PBMCs, collected from culture after CMV antigen stimulation. The receptor was derived from a human donor in good health (CMV status not recorded). Some clones in this sample may be carry-over from other donors' samples. The chain recombines TRBV7-6 with TRBJ1-4; 9 nucleotides line up with TRBD1. CDR3 region: CASSSTGTGIEKLFF. In nucleotides, the CDR3 is TGTGCCAGCAGCTCAACCGGGACAGGGATTGAAAAACTGTTTTTT.